This T cell receptor beta chain emerged from a study of CD8 T cells in ankylosing spondylitis. Generation of TCR beta libraries employed quantitative 5'-RACE incorporating molecular barcodes. TCRdb reprocessed the 5' RACE reads via MiXCR and lists one record per CDR3 protein. Of approximately 520,000 distinct CDR3 sequences listed, roughly 5% are singletons. As for this clonotype: The antigen is unknown.

In germline, CDR1 is LGHNA, CDR2 YSLEER. This CDR3 comprises 15 residues. V lost 5 bases and J 0 bases, leaving 10 bases between the germline ends. General study points: Apparently characteristic of ankylosing spondylitis blood was a TCR beta motif (fewer than 10 highly homologous variants). Clones linked to disease were reported to show significant enrichment in matched ankylosing spondylitis synovial fluid. Some motif variants had been reported before (in reactive arthritis synovial fluid and blood). Disease-linked clones were CD8+ and relatively rare in peripheral blood.

The chain links TRBV4-3 to TRBJ1-4; no firm D call. This TCR was sampled from a male donor with ankylosing spondylitis. The sequenced sample consisted of blood, either unsorted or a sorted T cell fraction (not recorded which). The CDR3 DNA follows: TGCGCCAGCAGCGAACGCGATGCAACTAATGAAAAACTGTTTTTT. Translated, it gives CASSERDATNEKLFF.